The entry below gives a single T cell receptor beta chain sequence along with its context. Its antigen is not identified. Retrospectively chosen non-transplant comparators had other cancers and at least five gastrointestinal samples, without known gastrointestinal disease. The data stem from a study of tissue T cells after allogeneic stem cell transplantation. On the study more broadly: Samples with visible lymphocytes on H&E were prioritized for sequencing.

The CDR3 extends over 15 amino acids. The germline gives CDR1 SGHDT, CDR2 YYEEEE. V was clipped by 3 bases and J by 0 bases, with 7 bases between them. Clones were sequenced by immunoSEQ multiplex PCR, and TCRdb holds only the in-frame ones, with some missing. The table records fewer than 30,000 clones, more than 60% of them present only once. Study-level findings and limits: Tissue-detected TCR repertoire was only partly captured by blood and spleen T cells. Alloreactivity or antigen specificity of tissue TCRs was not determined; some clones might be host cells.

The chain has TRBV5-6 and TRBJ2-6, with no clear D. The source was tissue from the ileum, collected at autopsy. This TCR came from a female donor at least 60 years old with lung cancer. The CDR3 loop reads CASSSFGSGANVLTF. CDR3 coding DNA: TGTGCCAGCAGCTCGTTTGGCTCTGGGGCCAACGTCCTGACTTTC.